This entry lists 22 T cell receptor beta chains sequenced from one sample in a study of blood T cell repertoires in COVID-19. Repertoires were generated with immunoSEQ multiplex PCR, while TCRdb's copy carries only in-frame clones and drops some. Of 300,000 or so clones in the sample, around 86% were seen once. The sequenced sample consisted of peripheral blood. The receptors originated from a woman in her fifties or sixties with acute or convalescent COVID-19.

This clone was recorded only once. The chain recombines TRBV6-5 with TRBJ1-4; 7 bases align to TRBD1. The CDR3 covers 12 residues. The germline CDR1 and CDR2 sequences are MNHEY and SVGAGI. V shed 6 bases, J shed 5 bases, and the junction held 0 bases outside the gene matches. CDR3 protein: CASRQGNEKLFF. The CDR3 DNA follows: TGTGCCAGCAGACAGGGGAATGAAAAACTGTTTTTT.

This clone was seen more than once but under ten times. This sequence joins TRBV27 and TRBJ1-2; 10 bases are shared with TRBD1. The CDR3 is 15 amino acids. The junction had 5 bases not matched to a gene; V was cut back by 6 bases and J by 1 base. Germline loops: CDR1 MNHEY, CDR2 SMNVEV (reference sequence). This CDR3 reads CASSYRTGGNYGYTF. CDR3 nucleotide sequence: TGTGCCAGCAGCTACAGGACAGGGGGTAACTATGGCTACACCTTC.

The chain employs TRBV6-4 and TRBJ2-1; perhaps TRBD1 as D (6 bases). Germline lookup yields CDR1 MRHNA and CDR2 SNTAGT. The CDR3 consists of 13 residues. V dropped 5 bases and J dropped 6 bases, with 11 bases sitting between them. The CDR3 spells CASSSQGGNEQFF. The CDR3 DNA reads TGTGCCAGCAGTTCACAGGGCGGCAATGAGCAGTTCTTC.

The table lists this clone with a count of one. CDR3 region: CASSDTDSRGVEAFF. The DNA of the CDR3 is TGTGCCAGCAGCGATACGGACAGCCGAGGAGTTGAAGCTTTCTTT. The rearrangement links TRBV6-5 to TRBJ1-1; a possible D gene is TRBD1 (6 bases). CDR3 size: 15 residues. Trimming shortened V by 6 bases and J by 7 bases, and 21 bases separated the two germline ends. Germline loops: CDR1 MNHEY, CDR2 SVGAGI.

The chain recombines TRBV6-1 with TRBJ2-1, with TRBD2 matching over 8 bases. Trimming removed 2 bases from V and 8 bases from J; junction bases left unmatched: 8. The CDR3 extends over 15 amino acids. Germline assignment: CDR1 MNHNS and CDR2 SASEGT. Here the CDR3 reads CASSESRVAGHEQFF. The CDR3 DNA sequence: TGTGCCAGCAGTGAATCTCGGGTAGCGGGGCATGAGCAGTTCTTC.

This clone was seen a single time. J is TRBJ2-1 and V is TRBV19, with TRBD2 identical over 7 bases. Germline CDR1 LNHDA, CDR2 SQIVND (reference sequence). With 5 bases clipped from V and 11 bases from J, the junction kept 9 bases outside the gene matches. The CDR3 length is 13 residues. The CDR3 protein is CASSLAREVKQFF. For the CDR3, the DNA is TGTGCCAGTAGTCTGGCCCGGGAGGTAAAGCAGTTCTTC.

CDR3 sequence reads: CASRIRDSTTYEQYF. DNA of the CDR3: TGTGCCAGTCGGATAAGGGACAGCACCACCTACGAGCAGTACTTC. This sequence joins TRBV19 and TRBJ2-7; 7 bases map to TRBD1. Germline CDR1 and CDR2: LNHDA and SQIVND (reference sequence). The CDR3 is 15 amino acids. The junction had 12 bases not matched to a gene; V was cut back by 8 bases and J by 2 bases.

The chain has TRBV2 and TRBJ1-6, with 9 bases aligning to TRBD1. Germline CDR1 reads SNHLY; CDR2 reads FYNNEI. There are 15 residues in the CDR3. J lost 5 bases, V lost 8 bases, and 7 bases had no gene match. Here the CDR3 reads CASPGQGFDNSPLHF. CDR3 coding DNA: TGTGCCAGCCCCGGACAGGGGTTTGATAATTCACCCCTCCACTTT. Supplemented by reference TRBV2 and TRBJ1-6, the full variable domain reads EPEVTQTPSHQVTQMGQEVILRCVPISNHLYFYWYRQILGQKVEFLVSFYNNEISEKSEIFDDQFSVERPDGSNFTLKIRSTKLEDSAMYFCASPGQGFDNSPLHFGNGTRLTVT.

The chain joins TRBV3-1 (or the pseudogene TRBV3-2) to TRBJ1-6; 8 bases are a match to TRBD1. After removal of 4 bases from V and 10 bases from J, the junction contained 3 bases not matched to a gene. The CDR3 runs 13 residues. CDR1 and CDR2 (germline): LGHDT, YNNKEL (reference sequence). CDR3 nucleotides: TGTGCCAGCAGCCTTACAGGGGGATCACCCCTCCACTTT. Encoded protein: CASSLTGGSPLHF.

This clone was observed once. The chain uses TRBV6-6 and TRBJ2-7, with D tentatively TRBD2 (6 bases). The CDR3 contains 16 residues. Trimming took 0 bases from V and 5 from J, leaving 17 bases between them. In germline, CDR1 is MNHNY, CDR2 SVGAGI (reference sequence). Here the CDR3 DNA reads TGTGCCAGCAGTTACTCTCCGGGACTTGCTCTAGACGAGCAGTACTTC. Translating gives CASSYSPGLALDEQYF.

Here the CDR3 DNA reads TGTGCCAGCAGCCAAGAGATCGCCGCTAGGTATGGCTACACCTTC. Its protein is CASSQEIAARYGYTF. The chain uses TRBV4-2 and TRBJ1-2; the D is unclear. Per the germline V gene, CDR1 is LGHNA and CDR2 is YNFKEQ. Trimming took off 0 bases at V and 5 bases at J, with 13 bases between the two ends. This CDR3 has 15 residues.

A remark on this clone: This sample includes further DNA sequences coding for the same CDR3. CDR3 residues: CASSSQGRYEKLFF. As DNA, the CDR3 is TGCGCCAGCAGCTCACAGGGGCGGTATGAAAAACTGTTTTTT. The gene calls are TRBV5-1 and TRBJ1-4; 7 positions agree with TRBD1. This CDR3 is built from 14 residues. Germline V gene data show CDR1 as SGHRS and CDR2 as YFSETQ. The junction had 5 bases not matched to a gene; V was cut back by 3 bases and J by 6 bases.

The rearrangement joins TRBV5-1 to TRBJ1-4; unclear D gene. CDR3 size: 15 residues. Looked up from germline, CDR1 is SGHRS and CDR2 is YFSETQ. The V gene lost 0 bases and the J gene lost 5 bases, with 11 bases spanning the gap. The CDR3 region is CASSLGVLGNEKLFF. DNA of the CDR3: TGCGCCAGCAGCTTGGGGGTCCTCGGGAATGAAAAACTGTTTTTT.

The V gene is TRBV19, the J gene TRBJ1-2, with 10 bases aligning to TRBD1. V lost 5 bases to trimming and J lost 8 bases; unmatched junction nucleotides: 8. CDR1 is LNHDA and CDR2 is SQIVND in the germline V gene (reference sequence). The CDR3 length is 14 residues. CDR3 region: CASSPGQGSMGYTF. The CDR3 DNA is TGTGCCAGTAGTCCGGGACAGGGGAGTATGGGCTACACCTTC.

The chain combines TRBV6-2 or TRBV6-3 with TRBJ2-4; D gene unclear. Germline lookup yields CDR1 MNHEY and CDR2 SVGEGT. Trimming cost V 0 bases and J 0 bases, with 6 bases left between them. The CDR3 sequence is 15 residues long. The CDR3 region has the DNA TGTGCCAGCAGTTACTCGGTGAGAGCCAAAAACATTCAGTACTTC. Translation gives CASSYSVRAKNIQYF.

V gene TRBV18 combines with J gene TRBJ2-7; D call uncertain. Germline-derived CDR1 and CDR2 are KGHSH and LQKENI. The V end was cut by 3 bases, the J end by 2 bases, with 8 bases between. This CDR3 contains 13 residues. CDR3 DNA: TGTGCCAGCTCACCGAACAGACCCTACGAGCAGTACTTC. Its translation is CASSPNRPYEQYF. The complete variable domain, with remaining parts taken from reference TRBV18 and TRBJ2-7, reads NAGVMQNPRHLVRRRGQEARLRCSPMKGHSHVYWYRQLPEEGLKFMVYLQKENIIDESGMPKERFSAEFPKEGPSILRIQQVVRGDSAAYFCASSPNRPYEQYFGPGTRLTVT.

The rearrangement uses TRBV2 and TRBJ1-1; D is unresolved. The germline CDR1 and CDR2 sequences are SNHLY and FYNNEI. V lost 6 bases to trimming and J lost 0 bases, with 8 bases between them. The CDR3 contains 13 residues. The CDR3 spells CASSANMNTEAFF. The CDR3 nucleotides are TGTGCCAGCAGCGCCAACATGAACACTGAAGCTTTCTTT.

This clone was recorded once. V and J are TRBV19 and TRBJ2-3, with D maybe TRBD1 (5 bases). V dropped 8 bases and J dropped 6 bases, with 18 bases sitting between them. In germline, CDR1 is LNHDA, CDR2 SQIVND (reference sequence). CDR3 length: 14 residues. The CDR3 DNA is TGTGCCAGTCGATTCAGGGTAGCAGGGGATACGCAGTATTTT. It yields the protein CASRFRVAGDTQYF.

CDR3 DNA: TGTGCCAGCAGCTTTGGCGGGACTAGCGGGAGCGAGGAGCAGTTCTTC. It encodes CASSFGGTSGSEEQFF. The chain couples TRBV7-6 to TRBJ2-1; 14 bases agree with TRBD2. The V segment lost 3 bases and the J segment 10 bases; nucleotides outside the gene matches: 8. The CDR3 covers 16 residues. Germline V gene sequence: CDR1 SGHVS, CDR2 FNYEAQ.

This chain joins TRBV7-2 and TRBJ2-3; 11 nucleotides align to TRBD2. Germline lookup yields CDR1 SGHTA and CDR2 FQGNSA. This CDR3 spans 15 amino acids. V trimming: 6 bases; J trimming: 0 bases; junction bases outside the gene matches: 2. CDR3 region: CASRRLAGSTDTQYF. For the CDR3, the DNA is TGTGCCAGCAGGCGACTAGCGGGAAGCACAGATACGCAGTATTTT.

The rearrangement uses TRBV28 and TRBJ2-2, with 9 nucleotides matching TRBD2. This CDR3 is 18 amino acids long. Trimming cost V 7 bases and J 2 bases; bases outside gene matches: 14. Germline CDR1 reads MDHEN; CDR2 reads SYDVKM. The CDR3 reads CASTGFGGGDQNTGELFF. Written as DNA, the CDR3 is TGTGCCAGCACCGGTTTCGGCGGGGGGGACCAAAACACCGGGGAGCTGTTTTTT.

This clone has just one count. The chain combines TRBV24-1 with TRBJ2-1; no clear D gene. The CDR3 covers 19 residues. Germline-derived CDR1 and CDR2 are KGHDR and SFDVKD. The V end lost 7 bases, the J end lost 3 bases, and 27 bases lay between the germline ends. The CDR3 DNA follows: TGTGCCACCAGCCCTGACGTTGTCGATAACGGCCACAGCTACAATGAGCAGTTCTTC. Translation gives CATSPDVVDNGHSYNEQFF.